This T cell receptor beta chain was captured by sequencing in a study of radiation and T cells in renal cell carcinoma (TCRdb year 2020). The study in broad terms: The samples were drawn from a clinical trial, where primary renal cell carcinomas were treated with 15 Gy of stereotactic body radiation therapy and then removed by nephrectomy 4 weeks afterward. A total of 53 samples underwent TCR beta sequencing, made up of 25 or so tumors and some 27 peripheral blood samples. Across all 53 samples, more than 4,000,000 unique CDR3 nucleotide sequences, encoding roughly 3 million unique CDR3 amino acid sequences, were identified.

As concerns this clone: There is no known antigen for this receptor. Per-base qualities were not stored, and no clone one base away is much larger.

The immunoSEQ kit was used, according to the manufacturer's recommendations, to generate TCR beta libraries from genomic DNA. For library preparation, a first multiplex PCR was performed with proprietary primers, followed by a second PCR in which unique barcodes were added, and bead cleanups were performed after each round. Each sample batch included a kit-provided positive control reaction and a negative control reaction. The final libraries were assessed on an Agilent 4200 TapeStation D1000 ScreenTape, pooled by volume, and quantified by qPCR. An Illumina NextSeq500 fitted with a MidOutput 150-cycle cartridge performed the sequencing, running 156 Read1 cycles and 15 Index1 cycles with the kit's custom primers. The pooled library was loaded at about 0.93 pM with about 20% PhiX control spiked in. In the original analysis: Vendor-processed data were analyzed in R, with a clonotype defined as all T cells sharing the same CDR3 nucleotide sequence. In the clone abundance analyses, frequencies were normalized to the 10,000 most abundant clones in each sample. Public T cell clones, which averaged fewer than five per sample, were removed prior to analysis. Tumor-enriched and baseline blood-enriched clonotypes were defined by at least a 32-fold difference in abundance between compartments. Clonotypes expanded or contracted between blood time points were identified with a beta-binomial differential abundance model. Tumor-blood repertoire similarity was measured with the Baroni-Urbani and Buser coefficient, and group comparisons used two-tailed Wilcoxon tests in R. Not all clones reach the TCRdb copy of this immuneACCESS table, which keeps in-frame sequences only. Checked studies attribute under half of the gap to unresolved V genes and leave the rest unexplained. V, J and clone size are taken as reported in that table, and D and trimming were inferred from the DNA itself. This sample holds 150,000 or so clones; 88% were observed only once. The ten largest clonotypes hold 3.5% to 5% of the sample.

The CDR3, cysteine through phenylalanine, is 17 amino acids long. Only the CDR3 DNA is retained, 51 bases long and in frame from the first base. V has 6 bases trimmed and J has 2 bases trimmed; junction bases matching no gene number 9. The germline V gene supplies CDR1 SGHTS and CDR2 YDEGEE. The paper's findings and limits, for the study overall: Blood repertoire dynamics were not followed beyond 4 weeks after treatment. Because pretreatment tumor biopsies were not available, the study could not determine whether clonotypes were already present within the tumor at baseline. In blood, the top tumor clonotypes increased between baseline and 2 weeks post-radiation and then shrank by 4 weeks, which suggests that tumor-resident clones expanded only transiently. With a single-armed trial design, the study had no way to address how radiation dose or scheduling affects the TCR repertoire.

In light of the paper, this sample's time point label describes: baseline pretreatment blood. The treatment or condition label corresponds to: 15 Gy SBRT to primary tumor, nephrectomy 4 weeks later. To follow tumor-enriched clonotypes, serial peripheral blood was collected from radiation-treated patients at baseline and at 2 weeks and 4 weeks after SBRT. Every patient's renal cell carcinoma showed clear cell pathology. The QIAamp DNA Blood Mini Kit (Qiagen) was used to prepare genomic DNA for TCR sequencing. Only samples passing all quality control checks were included in the analyses. The chain was built from TRBV5-8 and TRBJ2-4; the junction holds 12 bases that match TRBD1. The sequence was collected from a woman aged 70-85 years with renal cell carcinoma. The source was blood, collected from a patient whose treatment included radiotherapy and nephrectomy. The CDR3 region has the sequence CASITGTGGATKNIQYF. The sequenced DNA is TGTGCCAGCATCACCGGGACAGGGGGCGCAACCAAAAACATTCAGTACTTC.